One sample yielded the 30 T cell receptor beta chains listed below, sequenced in a study of OX40 agonist ivuxolimab in advanced cancers. Sequencing used immunoSEQ multiplex PCR; TCRdb keeps in-frame clones, though not all of them. The sample includes roughly 7,000 clones, 80% to 90% seen only once; the top ten take approximately 2.1%. The sequenced sample was CD4+ or CD8+ T cells sorted from blood, obtained in a trial of the OX40 agonist ivuxolimab. These receptors were taken from an adult with an advanced solid tumor such as melanoma, head and neck, liver or kidney cancer.

This chain links TRBV9 with TRBJ2-2; 10 nucleotides agree with TRBD2. The CDR3 consists of 14 residues. The trim removed 5 bases at V and 7 bases at J, leaving 5 bases unmatched. Per the germline V gene, CDR1 is SGDLS and CDR2 is YYNGEE. CDR3 sequence (DNA): TGTGCCAGCAGTGGTCGACTAGCGGGCGGGGAGCTGTTTTTT. The encoded protein is CASSGRLAGGELFF.

This clone was seen a few times. The chain carries TRBV6-1 and TRBJ1-2; perhaps TRBD1 as D (6 bases). Between the trimmed V and J ends, which lost 0 bases and 5 bases, there was a span of 10 bases. CDR1 is MNHNS, CDR2 SASEGT, per germline. The CDR3 totals 14 residues. The CDR3 DNA reads TGTGCCAGCAGTGAAGCTTTACAGGGATATGGCTACACCTTC. The encoded protein is CASSEALQGYGYTF.

V usage is TRBV30 and J usage is TRBJ1-5, with D hard to call. V was clipped by 2 bases and J by 2 bases, with 13 bases between them. The CDR3 has 15 amino acids. Per germline, CDR1 GTSNPN and CDR2 SVGIG (reference sequence). DNA for the CDR3: TGTGCCTGGAGTAAGGGCGGAGGCGGCAATCAGCCCCAGCATTTT. Amino acids: CAWSKGGGGNQPQHF. The complete variable domain, with remaining parts taken from reference TRBV30 and TRBJ1-5, reads SQTIHQWPATLVQPVGSPLSLECTVEGTSNPNLYWYRQAAGRGLQLLFYSVGIGQISSEVPQNLSASRPQDRQFILSSKKLLLSDSGFYLCAWSKGGGGNQPQHFGDGTRLSIL.

The V gene is TRBV5-1, the J gene TRBJ2-7; 10 bases are a match to TRBD2. CDR1 and CDR2 (germline): SGHRS, YFSETQ. This CDR3 spans 15 amino acids. Losses at the gene ends were 0 bases for V and 2 bases for J; bases not matched to a gene: 2. This CDR3 is CASSLASGSAYEQYF. Written as DNA, the CDR3 is TGCGCCAGCAGCTTGGCTAGCGGGAGCGCCTACGAGCAGTACTTC.

This chain joins TRBV28 and TRBJ2-7, with D perhaps matching TRBD1 (5 bases). This CDR3 has 13 residues. CDR1 and CDR2 from the germline V gene are MDHEN and SYDVKM. V was shortened by 5 bases and J by 3 bases, with 11 bases between the two germline ends. The CDR3 is CASSRGYRYEQYF. DNA for the CDR3: TGTGCCAGCAGTAGGGGATATCGCTACGAGCAGTACTTC.

V gene TRBV19 combines with J gene TRBJ2-1; 10 nucleotides agree with TRBD2. V gave up 5 bases and J gave up 3 bases; unmatched junction bases: 10. The CDR3 is 17 amino acids. The germline V gene encodes CDR1 LNHDA and CDR2 SQIVND (reference sequence). The CDR3 loop is CASSPLGGLAVYNEQFF. CDR3 bases: TGTGCCAGTAGTCCCCTCGGTGGACTAGCGGTCTACAATGAGCAGTTCTTC.

The chain joins TRBV6-1 to TRBJ2-1; D remains ambiguous. Looked up from germline, CDR1 is MNHNS and CDR2 is SASEGT. The CDR3 runs 13 residues. The V end was cut by 2 bases, the J end by 3 bases, with 5 bases between. The DNA for the CDR3 is TGTGCCAGCAGTGAAAGCCGCTACAATGAGCAGTTCTTC. This sequence encodes CASSESRYNEQFF.

The chain recombines TRBV4-3 with TRBJ2-2, with D possibly being TRBD1 (6 bases). V gave up 1 base and J gave up 4 bases, with 7 bases separating them. This CDR3 has 14 residues. Germline V lookup: CDR1 LGHNA, CDR2 YSLEER. DNA for the CDR3: TGCGCCAGCAGCCAAGGGACAGCCACCGGGGAGCTGTTTTTT. Protein: CASSQGTATGELFF.

The chain recombines TRBV5-1 with TRBJ2-5; 15 positions match TRBD2. The trim removed 6 bases at V and 1 base at J, leaving 16 bases unmatched. CDR1 is SGHRS and CDR2 is YFSETQ in the germline V gene. The CDR3 has 20 amino acids. The CDR3 loop is CASTYKGLAGGLSRQETQYF. Here the CDR3 DNA reads TGCGCCAGCACTTATAAAGGACTAGCGGGGGGGCTGAGCCGCCAAGAGACCCAGTACTTC.

This clone showed up just once. The V call is TRBV7-6, the J call TRBJ1-6; D might be TRBD1 (6 bases). This CDR3 spans 16 amino acids. Per the germline V gene, CDR1 is SGHVS and CDR2 is FNYEAQ. The V gene lost 1 base and the J gene lost 6 bases, with 13 bases spanning the gap. The CDR3 DNA reads TGTGCCAGCAGCTTAGATACAGGGCGCTCTAATTCACCCCTCCACTTT. Translated, it gives CASSLDTGRSNSPLHF.

The chain couples TRBV5-4 to TRBJ1-5; possible D gene TRBD1, 5 bases. V lost 0 bases and J 5 bases, leaving 9 bases between the germline ends. Germline CDR1 is SGHNT and CDR2 is YYREEE (reference sequence). The CDR3 length is 14 residues. CDR3 protein: CASSLAGADQPQHF. The CDR3 DNA sequence: TGTGCCAGCAGCTTGGCTGGGGCCGATCAGCCCCAGCATTTT.

V and J are TRBV7-2 and TRBJ1-2, with D uncertain. Germline CDR1 SGHTA, CDR2 FQGNSA. CDR3 length equals 12 residues. V gave up 4 bases and J gave up 6 bases, with 9 bases separating them. DNA for the CDR3: TGTGCCAGCAGCTCGGACGGTCATGGCTACACCTTC. It translates to CASSSDGHGYTF.

This chain links TRBV6-1 with TRBJ2-7; 10 bases map to TRBD2. The J segment lost 5 bases and the V segment lost 6 bases, leaving 7 bases of the junction unmatched. The CDR3 consists of 14 residues. Per germline, CDR1 MNHNS and CDR2 SASEGT. CDR3 in DNA: TGTGCCAGCAGCCCACTAGCGGGAATCGACGAGCAGTACTTC. Residues: CASSPLAGIDEQYF.

The V and J genes are TRBV5-8 and TRBJ2-1; 11 bases fit TRBD2. The CDR3 has 16 amino acids. V dropped 1 base and J dropped 4; count of bases not matched to a gene: 4. Germline V lookup: CDR1 SGHTS, CDR2 YDEGEE. Here the CDR3 DNA reads TGTGCCAGCAGCTTGCCCGGACTAGCGGGTTACAATGAGCAGTTCTTC. Amino acids: CASSLPGLAGYNEQFF.

The genes are TRBV4-2 and TRBJ2-1; D is unclear. Looked up from germline, CDR1 is LGHNA and CDR2 is YNFKEQ. V was cut by 0 bases and J by 12 bases, with 12 bases left in between. The CDR3 has 13 residues. The CDR3 sequence is CASSQDLESAQFF. CDR3 sequence (DNA): TGTGCCAGCAGCCAAGATTTAGAGAGTGCGCAGTTCTTC.

The rearrangement uses TRBV29-1 and TRBJ2-7; D not resolved. Germline V CDR1 and CDR2: SQVTM, ANQGSEA. V lost 6 bases to trimming and J lost 1 base, with 13 bases between them. This CDR3 comprises 13 residues. Here the CDR3 reads CSVLPAASYEQYF. In nucleotides, the CDR3 is TGCAGCGTCCTCCCCGCGGCATCCTACGAGCAGTACTTC.

The chain recombines TRBV18 with TRBJ1-1, with D perhaps matching TRBD1 (6 bases). CDR1 is KGHSH and CDR2 is LQKENI in the germline V gene. V was clipped by 2 bases and J by 7 bases, with 11 bases between them. The CDR3 covers 13 residues. DNA of the CDR3: TGTGCCAGCTCACCATCGGAGGGGGGTGAAGCTTTCTTT. Its translation is CASSPSEGGEAFF.

The V and J genes are TRBV7-2 and TRBJ1-2, with a weak D call TRBD1 (6 bases). This CDR3 has 14 amino acids. From germline, CDR1 is SGHTA and CDR2 FQGNSA. V gave up 4 bases and J gave up 8 bases, with 17 bases separating them. The CDR3 DNA reads as TGTGCCAGCAGCTCACTAACAGGGAGCGGGGGCTACACCTTC. Protein sequence: CASSSLTGSGGYTF. Based on the CDR3 plus reference TRBV7-2 and TRBJ1-2, the full variable domain is GAGVSQSPSNKVTEKGKDVELRCDPISGHTALYWYRQSLGQGLEFLIYFQGNSAPDKSGLPSDRFSAERTGGSVSTLTIQRTQQEDSAVYLCASSSLTGSGGYTFGSGTRLTVV.

The chain has TRBV28 and TRBJ2-1, with D perhaps TRBD1 (5 bases). The germline V gene encodes CDR1 MDHEN and CDR2 SYDVKM. This CDR3 region has 13 residues. Trimming removed 7 bases at V and 0 bases at J, with 7 bases between. The CDR3 protein is CASTTASYNEQFF. CDR3 sequence (DNA): TGTGCCAGCACGACAGCCTCCTACAATGAGCAGTTCTTC. The full variable domain, rest sourced from reference TRBV28 and TRBJ2-1, is DVKVTQSSRYLVKRTGEKVFLECVQDMDHENMFWYRQDPGLGLRLIYFSYDVKMKEKGDIPEGYSVSREKKERFSLILESASTNQTSMYLCASTTASYNEQFFGPGTRLTVL.

The V and J genes are TRBV6-1 and TRBJ1-2; 7 nucleotides match TRBD1. CDR1 MNHNS and CDR2 SASEGT come from the germline V gene. Trimming took 2 bases from V and 5 from J; bases not matched to a gene: 8. CDR3 size: 15 residues. The CDR3 reads CASSEPSQGGYGYTF. The CDR3, as DNA: TGTGCCAGCAGTGAACCTAGCCAGGGGGGGTATGGCTACACCTTC.

The genes are TRBV2 and TRBJ2-1; D is tentatively TRBD1 or TRBD2 (5 bases each). Germline V gene data show CDR1 as SNHLY and CDR2 as FYNNEI. CDR3 length equals 14 residues. V was pared by 4 bases and J by 5 bases, with 12 bases between. CDR3 DNA: TGTGCCAGCAGTGCGGACGGGGACCACAATGAGCAGTTCTTC. Protein product: CASSADGDHNEQFF.

The genes are TRBV18 and TRBJ2-5; 7 bases map to TRBD1. Germline trimming cut 5 bases from V and 4 bases from J; bases unmatched to any gene: 4. The CDR3 length is 13 residues. CDR1 and CDR2 from the germline V gene are KGHSH and LQKENI. The DNA of the CDR3 is TGTGCCAGCTCAAAGTCAGGGGGAGAGACCCAGTACTTC. Translating gives CASSKSGGETQYF.

This chain joins TRBV7-2 and TRBJ1-1; 7 nucleotides match TRBD1. V was clipped by 4 bases and J by 5 bases; unmatched bases: 7. The germline V gene encodes CDR1 SGHTA and CDR2 FQGNSA. CDR3 length: 14 amino acids. The CDR3 nucleotides are TGTGCCAGCAGCTACTGGACAGGTAGGACTGAAGCTTTCTTT. Its translation: CASSYWTGRTEAFF.

The chain employs TRBV4-1 and TRBJ2-7, with D maybe TRBD2 (6 bases). The ends were cut back, 0 bases at V and 0 bases at J, with 12 bases in the middle. CDR1 is MGHRA, CDR2 YSYEKL, per germline. The CDR3 sequence is 16 residues long. The CDR3 DNA sequence: TGCGCCAGCAGCCAAGATTATGCGACTAGCTCCTACGAGCAGTACTTC. It specifies CASSQDYATSSYEQYF.

This chain links TRBV19 with TRBJ1-6, with 11 bases aligning to TRBD1. Germline CDR1 reads LNHDA; CDR2 reads SQIVND (reference sequence). The CDR3 length is 14 residues. V lost 10 bases, J lost 8 bases, and 7 bases stayed unmatched. CDR3 sequence reads: CATGRGQGDSPLHF. In nucleotides, the CDR3 is TGTGCCACAGGAAGGGGACAGGGGGATTCACCCCTCCACTTT.

The genes are TRBV7-2 and TRBJ1-2; D unclear. The CDR3 contains 16 residues. From germline, CDR1 is SGHTA and CDR2 FQGNSA. Trimming removed 1 base from V and 0 bases from J, with 12 bases in between. CDR3: CASSLGATDTNYGYTF. For the CDR3, the DNA is TGTGCCAGCAGCTTAGGCGCGACCGATACTAACTATGGCTACACCTTC.

The chain employs TRBV6-5 and TRBJ1-2; D is unclear. This CDR3 has 14 residues. CDR1 is MNHEY and CDR2 is SVGAGI in the germline V gene. With 2 bases removed from V and 3 bases from J, the gap between germline ends came to 10 bases. CDR3 residues: CASSYAGQDYGYTF. The DNA for the CDR3 is TGTGCCAGCAGTTACGCCGGGCAAGACTATGGCTACACCTTC.

This rearrangement joins TRBV18 to TRBJ2-6, with 7 bases fitting TRBD1. Germline V CDR1 and CDR2: KGHSH, LQKENI. CDR3 length equals 14 residues. The V gene end was trimmed by 6 bases and the J gene end by 2 bases; junction bases not matched to a gene: 1. The CDR3 coding sequence is TGTGCCAGCTCCGGACAGGCTGGGGCCAACGTCCTGACTTTC. Residues: CASSGQAGANVLTF.

This clone was seen just once. The V gene is TRBV20-1, the J gene TRBJ1-1; tentative D call: TRBD1 (5 bases). From germline, CDR1 is DFQATT and CDR2 SNEGSKA (reference sequence). The CDR3 sequence is 11 residues long. Trimming removed 3 bases at V and 4 bases at J, with 6 bases between. The chain's CDR3 is CSASGGTEAFF. Here the CDR3 DNA reads TGCAGTGCTAGTGGGGGCACTGAAGCTTTCTTT.

Here the CDR3 DNA reads TGCGCCAGCACAGGTGGGAGGGGTGGCACAGATACGCAGTATTTT. This translates into CASTGGRGGTDTQYF. The rearrangement joins TRBV5-1 to TRBJ2-3, with 7 bases aligning to TRBD2. The CDR3 loop spans 15 amino acids. Trimming at V came to 6 bases and at J to 1 base, leaving 8 bases not matched to a gene. Germline V gives CDR1 SGHRS, CDR2 YFSETQ.